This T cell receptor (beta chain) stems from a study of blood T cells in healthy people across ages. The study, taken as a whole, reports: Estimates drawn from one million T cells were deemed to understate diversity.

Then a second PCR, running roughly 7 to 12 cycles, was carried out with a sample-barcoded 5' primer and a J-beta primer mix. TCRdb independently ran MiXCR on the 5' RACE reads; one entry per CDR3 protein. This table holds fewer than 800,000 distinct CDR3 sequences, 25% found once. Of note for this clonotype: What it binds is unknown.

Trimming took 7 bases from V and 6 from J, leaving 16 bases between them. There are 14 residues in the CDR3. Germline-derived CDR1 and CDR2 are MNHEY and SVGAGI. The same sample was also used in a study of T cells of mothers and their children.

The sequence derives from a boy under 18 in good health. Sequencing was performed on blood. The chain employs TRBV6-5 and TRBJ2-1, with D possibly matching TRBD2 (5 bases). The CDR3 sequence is CASNPGVGANEQFF. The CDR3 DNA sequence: TGTGCCAGCAACCCCGGCGTGGGAGCCAATGAGCAGTTCTTC.